This entry concerns a single TCR beta chain. Its antigen specificity is not known. The sample holds no much larger clone one base away, and base qualities are not on file. This sample stems from a study of a mutant IDH1 vaccine in newly diagnosed glioma (dated by TCRdb to about 2021). In terms of the full investigation: Patients received eight vaccinations in weeks 1, 3, 5, 7, 11, 15, 19 and 23, corresponding to visits V03 through V10. Longitudinal TCRB deep sequencing was done for 25 treated patients, wherever samples were available for exploratory analyses. Vaccination started 4-6 weeks after radiotherapy alone, or was given together with temozolomide cycles in the groups whose treatment included chemotherapy. Of the 32 patients who were treated, approximately 60% were male and around 40% were female, and the mean age was roughly 40 years. Prior to enrollment, patients had been given standard therapy consisting of radiotherapy alone, temozolomide alone, or radiochemotherapy with temozolomide, with the combination given to most patients. Peripheral blood was drawn at six visits: V03 (baseline), V05, V07, V10, V12 and V13.

Receptor libraries were prepared by the immunoSEQ multiplex PCR assay. Rearranged TCR beta chain sequences were amplified with the hsTCRB Kit following the manufacturer's protocol. An Illumina MiSeq was used to sequence the TCRB libraries. The source study handled its data this way. The proprietary platform of the kit vendor was used for demultiplexing, trimming and gene mapping. TCRdb stores this immuneACCESS table with in-frame sequences only. Part of the clones is absent; in the studies checked, under half of the shortfall reflects unresolved V genes, and no reason is known for the rest. V and J calls and clone size are given by that table; D and trimming were obtained from the DNA. Within this sample are fewer than 75,000 clones, with roughly 80% of them counted one time only. Roughly 9% of the sample goes to the ten largest clones. The V end loses 6 bases and the J end loses 10 bases, and a stretch of 18 bases separates them. Looking up the germline V gene yields CDR1 MNHNS and CDR2 SASEGT. The cysteine opens and the phenylalanine closes a CDR3 of 14 amino acids. Only CDR3 DNA remains: 42 bases, in frame from the first base.

What this sample's time point label stands for: week 11, during vaccination. Each vaccine dose, consisting of 300 ug of a 20-mer mutant IDH1 peptide in Montanide, was administered subcutaneously with topical imiquimod. Newly diagnosed WHO grade 3 or 4 IDH1-mutant astrocytomas showing loss of nuclear ATRX were present in the donors. The samples were drawn from NOA16, a multicentre, single-arm, open-label phase I trial in Germany that tested a mutant IDH1 peptide vaccine in humans for the first time. Genomic DNA for TCRB sequencing was isolated from EDTA blood with the DNeasy Blood and Tissue Kit. General conclusions and limits of the study: PBMC samples for TCRB deep sequencing were selected based on availability. According to the authors, sample limitations meant that analyses of patient blood samples could not be reproduced. Immune responses induced by the vaccine were seen in around 94% of patients across multiple MHC alleles. Pseudoprogression appeared unrelated to alterations in the top peripheral T cell clonotypes detected by TCRB sequencing.

The V and J genes are TRBV6-1 and TRBJ1-4; no D gene can be assigned with confidence. The sequences come from PBMCs, collected from a glioma patient whose treatment included an IDH1 peptide vaccine. This sequence was found in a woman in her forties or fifties with glioma. The CDR3 region reads CASRVQSPAGKLFF. The base sequence is TGTGCCAGCAGGGTACAATCCCCGGCTGGAAAACTGTTTTTT.